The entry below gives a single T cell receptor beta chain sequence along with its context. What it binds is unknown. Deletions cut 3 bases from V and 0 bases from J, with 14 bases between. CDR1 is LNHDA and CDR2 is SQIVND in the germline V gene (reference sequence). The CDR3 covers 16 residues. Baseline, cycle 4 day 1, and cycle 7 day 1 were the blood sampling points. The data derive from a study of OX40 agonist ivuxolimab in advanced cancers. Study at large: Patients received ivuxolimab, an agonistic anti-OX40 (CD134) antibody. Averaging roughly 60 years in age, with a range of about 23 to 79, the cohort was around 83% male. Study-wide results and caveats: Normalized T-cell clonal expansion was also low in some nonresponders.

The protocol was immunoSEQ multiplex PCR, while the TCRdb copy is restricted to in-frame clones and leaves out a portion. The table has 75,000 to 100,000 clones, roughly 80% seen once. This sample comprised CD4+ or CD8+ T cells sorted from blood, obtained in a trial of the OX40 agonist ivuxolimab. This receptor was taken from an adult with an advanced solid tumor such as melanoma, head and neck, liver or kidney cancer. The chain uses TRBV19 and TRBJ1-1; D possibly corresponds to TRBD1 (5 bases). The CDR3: CASSILNRRLNTEAFF. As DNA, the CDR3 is TGTGCCAGTAGTATCCTGAACAGGCGCTTGAACACTGAAGCTTTCTTT.